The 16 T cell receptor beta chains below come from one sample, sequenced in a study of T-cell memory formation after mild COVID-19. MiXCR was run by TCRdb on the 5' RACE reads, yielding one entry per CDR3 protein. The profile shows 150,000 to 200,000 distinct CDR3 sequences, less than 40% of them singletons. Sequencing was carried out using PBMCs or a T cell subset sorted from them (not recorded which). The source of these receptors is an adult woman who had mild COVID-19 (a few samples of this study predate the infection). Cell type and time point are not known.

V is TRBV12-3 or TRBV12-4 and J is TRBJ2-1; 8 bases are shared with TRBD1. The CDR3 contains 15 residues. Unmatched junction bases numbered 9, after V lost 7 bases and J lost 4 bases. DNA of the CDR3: TGTGCCAGCACCCCGGGACAGGTTGAATACAATGAGCAGTTCTTC. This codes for CASTPGQVEYNEQFF.

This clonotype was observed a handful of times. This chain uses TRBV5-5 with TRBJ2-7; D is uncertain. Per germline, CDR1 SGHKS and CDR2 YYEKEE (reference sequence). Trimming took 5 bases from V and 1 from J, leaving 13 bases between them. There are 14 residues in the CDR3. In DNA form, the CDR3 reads TGTGCCAGCAGTATTGCCCAGCTATCCTACGAGCAGTACTTC. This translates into CASSIAQLSYEQYF.

The CDR3 bases are TGTGCCAGCAGCGCCTTTAGCGGGAGCCGCTCCTACAATGAGCAGTTCTTC. This encodes CASSAFSGSRSYNEQFF. This chain connects TRBV11-3 to TRBJ2-1; TRBD2 agrees at 9 bases. Germline V lookup: CDR1 SGHNT, CDR2 YENEEA. This CDR3 has 17 residues. The J segment lost 0 bases and the V segment lost 5 bases, leaving 8 bases of the junction unmatched.

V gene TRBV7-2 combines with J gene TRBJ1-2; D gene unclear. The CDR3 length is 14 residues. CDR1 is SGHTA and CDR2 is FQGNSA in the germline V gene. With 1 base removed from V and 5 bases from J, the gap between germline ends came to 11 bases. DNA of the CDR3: TGTGCCAGCAGCTTAGATGGAGGATCGTATGGCTACACCTTC. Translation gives CASSLDGGSYGYTF.

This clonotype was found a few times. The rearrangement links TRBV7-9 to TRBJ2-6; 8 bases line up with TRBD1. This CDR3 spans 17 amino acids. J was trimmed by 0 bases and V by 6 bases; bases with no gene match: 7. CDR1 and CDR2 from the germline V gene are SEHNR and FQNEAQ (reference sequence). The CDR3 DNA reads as TGTGCCAGCAGTTCCGGGACAGGACGCTCTGGGGCCAACGTCCTGACTTTC. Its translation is CASSSGTGRSGANVLTF.

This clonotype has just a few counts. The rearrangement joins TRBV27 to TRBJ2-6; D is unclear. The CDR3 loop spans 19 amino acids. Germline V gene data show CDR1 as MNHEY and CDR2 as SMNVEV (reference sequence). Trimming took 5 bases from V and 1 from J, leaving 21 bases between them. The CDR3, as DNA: TGTGCCAGCAGTGTACTAAGTTGGGCACAGAGTTCTGGGGCCAACGTCCTGACTTTC. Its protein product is CASSVLSWAQSSGANVLTF.

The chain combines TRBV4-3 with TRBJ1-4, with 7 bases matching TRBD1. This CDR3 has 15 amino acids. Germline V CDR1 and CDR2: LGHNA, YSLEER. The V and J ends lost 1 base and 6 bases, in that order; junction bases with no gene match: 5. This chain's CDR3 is CASSQGGGYYEKLFF. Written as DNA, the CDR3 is TGCGCCAGCAGCCAAGGAGGGGGCTATTATGAAAAACTGTTTTTT.

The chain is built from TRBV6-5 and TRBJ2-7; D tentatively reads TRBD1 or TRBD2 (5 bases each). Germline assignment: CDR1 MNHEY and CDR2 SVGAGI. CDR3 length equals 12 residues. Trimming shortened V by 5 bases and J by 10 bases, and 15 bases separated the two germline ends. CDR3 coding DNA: TGTGCCAGCAGTGCCGGGACGCAGGCCCAGTACTTC. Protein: CASSAGTQAQYF.

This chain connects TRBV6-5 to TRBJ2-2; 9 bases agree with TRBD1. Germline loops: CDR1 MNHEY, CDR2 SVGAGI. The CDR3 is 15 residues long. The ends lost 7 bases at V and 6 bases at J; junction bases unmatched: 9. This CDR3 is CASTTGTGIPGELFF. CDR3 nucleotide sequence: TGTGCCAGCACGACCGGGACAGGGATTCCCGGGGAGCTGTTTTTT.

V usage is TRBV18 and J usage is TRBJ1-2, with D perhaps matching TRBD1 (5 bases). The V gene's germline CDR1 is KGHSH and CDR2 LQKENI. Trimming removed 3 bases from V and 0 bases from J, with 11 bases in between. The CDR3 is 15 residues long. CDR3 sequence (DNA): TGTGCCAGCTCACCGGGGCAGAGTCCTAACTATGGCTACACCTTC. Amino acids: CASSPGQSPNYGYTF.

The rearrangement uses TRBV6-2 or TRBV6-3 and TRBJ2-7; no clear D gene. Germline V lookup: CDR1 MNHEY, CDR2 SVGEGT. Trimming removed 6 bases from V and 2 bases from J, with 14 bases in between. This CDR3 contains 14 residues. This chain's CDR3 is CASSPDRATYEQYF. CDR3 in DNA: TGTGCCAGCAGCCCAGACCGAGCGACCTACGAGCAGTACTTC.

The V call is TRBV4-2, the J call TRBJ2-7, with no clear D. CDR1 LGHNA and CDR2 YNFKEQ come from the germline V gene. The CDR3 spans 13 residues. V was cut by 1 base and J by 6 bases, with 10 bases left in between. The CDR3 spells CASSQGAQGEQYF. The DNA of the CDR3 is TGTGCCAGCAGCCAAGGGGCTCAAGGCGAGCAGTACTTC.

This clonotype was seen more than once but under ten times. The CDR3 DNA is TGTGCCAGCACCGCTGAAGTGGGGACGGGAAACACCATATATTTT. This gives the protein CASTAEVGTGNTIYF. The chain has TRBV12-3 or TRBV12-4 and TRBJ1-3; a weak D match, TRBD1 (5 bases). The CDR3 extends over 15 amino acids. Trimming shortened V by 7 bases and J by 4 bases, and 17 bases separated the two germline ends.

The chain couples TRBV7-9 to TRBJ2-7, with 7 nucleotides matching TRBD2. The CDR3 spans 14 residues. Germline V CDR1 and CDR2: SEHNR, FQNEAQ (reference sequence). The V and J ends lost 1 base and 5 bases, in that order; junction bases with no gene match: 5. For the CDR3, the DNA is TGTGCCAGCAGCTTAGTGGCGGGAGCGGACGAGCAGTACTTC. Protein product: CASSLVAGADEQYF.

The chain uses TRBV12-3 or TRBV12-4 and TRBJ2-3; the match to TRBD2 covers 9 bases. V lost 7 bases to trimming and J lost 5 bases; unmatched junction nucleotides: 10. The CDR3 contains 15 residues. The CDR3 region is CASNDGGGAIDTQYF. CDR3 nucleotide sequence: TGTGCCAGCAACGACGGCGGGGGGGCCATAGATACGCAGTATTTT.

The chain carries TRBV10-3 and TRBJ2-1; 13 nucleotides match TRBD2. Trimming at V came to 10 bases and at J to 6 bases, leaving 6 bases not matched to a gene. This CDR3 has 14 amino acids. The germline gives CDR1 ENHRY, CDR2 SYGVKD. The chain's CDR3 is CASGLAGVTNEQFF. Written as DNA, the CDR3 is TGTGCCAGCGGACTAGCGGGGGTCACCAATGAGCAGTTCTTC.